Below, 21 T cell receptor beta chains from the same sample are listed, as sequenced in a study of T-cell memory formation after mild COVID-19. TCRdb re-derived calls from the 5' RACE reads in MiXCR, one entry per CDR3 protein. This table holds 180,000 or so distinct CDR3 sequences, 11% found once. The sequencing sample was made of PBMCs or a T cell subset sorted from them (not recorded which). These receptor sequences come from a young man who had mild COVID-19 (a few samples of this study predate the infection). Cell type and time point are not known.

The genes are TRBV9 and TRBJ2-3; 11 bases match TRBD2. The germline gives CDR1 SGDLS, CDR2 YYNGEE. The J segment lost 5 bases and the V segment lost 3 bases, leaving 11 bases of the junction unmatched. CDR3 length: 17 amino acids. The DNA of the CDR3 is TGTGCCAGCAGCGCAGCCTTAGCGGGGGGGTCGGGAGATACGCAGTATTTT. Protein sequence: CASSAALAGGSGDTQYF.

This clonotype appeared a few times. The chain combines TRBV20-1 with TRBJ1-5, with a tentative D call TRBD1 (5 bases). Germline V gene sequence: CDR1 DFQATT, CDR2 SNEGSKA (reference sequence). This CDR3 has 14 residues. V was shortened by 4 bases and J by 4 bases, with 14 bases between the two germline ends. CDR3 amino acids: CSAIGRGINQPQHF. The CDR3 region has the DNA TGCAGTGCTATCGGCCGGGGGATAAATCAGCCCCAGCATTTT.

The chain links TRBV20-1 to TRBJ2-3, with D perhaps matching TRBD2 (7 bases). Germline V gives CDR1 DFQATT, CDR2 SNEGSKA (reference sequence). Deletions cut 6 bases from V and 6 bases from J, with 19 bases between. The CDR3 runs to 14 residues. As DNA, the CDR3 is TGCAGTGCCCCCGTCGGGGGGCCCTTGGATACGCAGTATTTT. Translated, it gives CSAPVGGPLDTQYF.

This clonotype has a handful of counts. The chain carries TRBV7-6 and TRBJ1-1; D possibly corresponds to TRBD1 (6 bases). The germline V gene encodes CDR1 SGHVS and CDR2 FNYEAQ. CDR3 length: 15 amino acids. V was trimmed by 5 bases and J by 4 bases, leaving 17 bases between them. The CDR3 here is CASSVRGGPSTEAFF. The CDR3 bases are TGTGCCAGCAGCGTCAGAGGGGGGCCGAGCACTGAAGCTTTCTTT.

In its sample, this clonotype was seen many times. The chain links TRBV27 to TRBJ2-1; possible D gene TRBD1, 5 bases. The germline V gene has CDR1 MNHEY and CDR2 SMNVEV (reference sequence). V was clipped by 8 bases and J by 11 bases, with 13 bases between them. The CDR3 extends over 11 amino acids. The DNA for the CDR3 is TGTGCCAGCCGCAGGGTCGGGCAGCAGTTCTTC. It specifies CASRRVGQQFF.

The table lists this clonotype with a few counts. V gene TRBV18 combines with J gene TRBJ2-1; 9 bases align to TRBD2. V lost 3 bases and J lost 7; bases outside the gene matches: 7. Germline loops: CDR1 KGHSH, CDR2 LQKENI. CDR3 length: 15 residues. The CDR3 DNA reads TGTGCCAGCTCACCCGGGACTAGCAGGTCGAATGAGCAGTTCTTC. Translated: CASSPGTSRSNEQFF.

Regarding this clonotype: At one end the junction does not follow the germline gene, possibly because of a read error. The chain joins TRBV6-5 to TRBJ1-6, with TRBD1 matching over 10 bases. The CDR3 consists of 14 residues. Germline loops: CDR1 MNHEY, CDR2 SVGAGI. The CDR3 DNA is TGTGACAGCAGAAAAAGACAGGGGGCTTCACCCCTCCACTTT. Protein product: CDSRKRQGASPLHF.

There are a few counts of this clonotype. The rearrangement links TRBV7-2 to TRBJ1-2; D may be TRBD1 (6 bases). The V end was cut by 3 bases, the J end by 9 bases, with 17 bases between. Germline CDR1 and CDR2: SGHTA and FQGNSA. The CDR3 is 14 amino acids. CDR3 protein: CASSLERGHFRYTF. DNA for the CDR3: TGTGCCAGCAGCTTGGAAAGGGGACATTTTCGCTACACCTTC.

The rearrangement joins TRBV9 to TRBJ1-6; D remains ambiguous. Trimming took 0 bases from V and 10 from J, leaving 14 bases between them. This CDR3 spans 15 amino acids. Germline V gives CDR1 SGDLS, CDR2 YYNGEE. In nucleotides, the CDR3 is TGTGCCAGCAGCGTAGGAGTAGGGAGGGAGTCACCCCTCCACTTT. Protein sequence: CASSVGVGRESPLHF.

DNA for the CDR3: TGTGCCAGCAGTGCCAGCTCCTATAATTCACCCCTCCACTTT. This sequence encodes CASSASSYNSPLHF. The gene calls are TRBV12-3 or TRBV12-4 and TRBJ1-6; no definite D call. With 5 bases removed from V and 0 bases from J, the gap between germline ends came to 5 bases. The CDR3 has 14 amino acids.

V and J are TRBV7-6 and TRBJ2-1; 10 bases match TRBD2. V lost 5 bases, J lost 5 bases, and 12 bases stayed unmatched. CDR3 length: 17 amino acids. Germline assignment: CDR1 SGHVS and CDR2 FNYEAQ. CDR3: CASSRSPTSGRNNEQFF. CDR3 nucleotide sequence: TGTGCCAGCAGCCGATCTCCGACTAGCGGGCGGAACAATGAGCAGTTCTTC.

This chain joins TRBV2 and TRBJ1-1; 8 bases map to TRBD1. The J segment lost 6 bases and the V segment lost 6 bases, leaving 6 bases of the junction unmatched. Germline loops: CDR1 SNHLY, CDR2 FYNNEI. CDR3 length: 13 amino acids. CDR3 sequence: CASRKTGGAEAFF. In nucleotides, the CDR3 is TGTGCCAGCAGAAAAACAGGGGGGGCTGAAGCTTTCTTT.

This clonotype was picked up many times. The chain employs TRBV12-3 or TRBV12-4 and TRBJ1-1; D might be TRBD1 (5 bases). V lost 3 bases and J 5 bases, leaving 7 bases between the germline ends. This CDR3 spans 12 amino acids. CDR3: CASSFWGTEAFF. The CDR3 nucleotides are TGTGCCAGCAGTTTTTGGGGGACTGAAGCTTTCTTT.

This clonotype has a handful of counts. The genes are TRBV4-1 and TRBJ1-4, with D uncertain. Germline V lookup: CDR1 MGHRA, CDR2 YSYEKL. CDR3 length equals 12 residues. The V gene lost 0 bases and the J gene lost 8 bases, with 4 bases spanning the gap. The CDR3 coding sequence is TGCGCCAGCAGCCAAGATTGGGAAAAACTGTTTTTT. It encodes CASSQDWEKLFF.

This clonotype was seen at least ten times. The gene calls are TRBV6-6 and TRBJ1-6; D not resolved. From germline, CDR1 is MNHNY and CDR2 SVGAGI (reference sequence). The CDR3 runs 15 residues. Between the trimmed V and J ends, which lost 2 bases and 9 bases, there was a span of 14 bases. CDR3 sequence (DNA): TGTGCCAGCAGTTACAATGATCCAGGCTCTTCACCCCTCCACTTT. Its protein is CASSYNDPGSSPLHF.

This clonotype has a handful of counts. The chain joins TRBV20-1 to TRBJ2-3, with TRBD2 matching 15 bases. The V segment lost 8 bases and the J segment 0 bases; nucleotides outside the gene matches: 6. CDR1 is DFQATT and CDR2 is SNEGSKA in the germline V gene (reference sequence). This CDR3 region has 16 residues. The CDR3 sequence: CSSGLAGGYSTDTQYF. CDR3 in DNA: TGCAGTTCGGGACTAGCGGGGGGCTATAGCACAGATACGCAGTATTTT.

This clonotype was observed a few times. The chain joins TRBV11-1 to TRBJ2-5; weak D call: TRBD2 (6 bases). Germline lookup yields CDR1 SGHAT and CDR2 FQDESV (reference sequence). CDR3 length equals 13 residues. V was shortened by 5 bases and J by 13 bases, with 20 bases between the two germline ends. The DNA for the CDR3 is TGTGCCAGCAGCCGACCCGGCGGGACCCTCCCGTACTTC. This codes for CASSRPGGTLPYF. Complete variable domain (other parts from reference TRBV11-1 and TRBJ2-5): EAEVAQSPRYKITEKSQAVAFWCDPISGHATLYWYRQILGQGPELLVQFQDESVVDDSQLPKDRFSAERLKGVDSTLKIQPAELGDSAMYLCASSRPGGTLPYFGPGTRLLVL.

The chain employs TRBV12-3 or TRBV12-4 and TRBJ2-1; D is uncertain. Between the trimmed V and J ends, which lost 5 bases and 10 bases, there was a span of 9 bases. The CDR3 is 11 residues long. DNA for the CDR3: TGTGCCAGCAGTGTCTACGACGAGCAGTTCTTC. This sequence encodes CASSVYDEQFF.

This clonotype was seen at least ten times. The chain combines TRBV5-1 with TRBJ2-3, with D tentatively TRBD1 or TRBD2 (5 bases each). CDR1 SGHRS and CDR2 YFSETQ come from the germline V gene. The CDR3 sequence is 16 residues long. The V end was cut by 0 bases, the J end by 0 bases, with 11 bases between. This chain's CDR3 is CASSLEGRTSTDTQYF. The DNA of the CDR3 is TGCGCCAGCAGCTTGGAGGGACGAACTAGCACAGATACGCAGTATTTT.

CDR3 loop: CASSSDEKLFF. CDR3 nucleotide sequence: TGTGCCAGCAGTTCGGATGAAAAACTGTTTTTT. This rearrangement joins TRBV12-3 or TRBV12-4 to TRBJ1-4; the D is unclear. The CDR3 length is 11 residues. The ends were cut back, 4 bases at V and 6 bases at J, with 3 bases in the middle.

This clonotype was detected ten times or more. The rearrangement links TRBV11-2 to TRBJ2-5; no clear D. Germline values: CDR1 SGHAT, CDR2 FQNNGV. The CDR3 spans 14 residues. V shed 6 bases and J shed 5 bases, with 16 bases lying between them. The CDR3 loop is CASRSNRHRETQYF. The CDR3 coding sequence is TGTGCCAGCAGGTCAAACCGCCATCGTGAGACCCAGTACTTC.